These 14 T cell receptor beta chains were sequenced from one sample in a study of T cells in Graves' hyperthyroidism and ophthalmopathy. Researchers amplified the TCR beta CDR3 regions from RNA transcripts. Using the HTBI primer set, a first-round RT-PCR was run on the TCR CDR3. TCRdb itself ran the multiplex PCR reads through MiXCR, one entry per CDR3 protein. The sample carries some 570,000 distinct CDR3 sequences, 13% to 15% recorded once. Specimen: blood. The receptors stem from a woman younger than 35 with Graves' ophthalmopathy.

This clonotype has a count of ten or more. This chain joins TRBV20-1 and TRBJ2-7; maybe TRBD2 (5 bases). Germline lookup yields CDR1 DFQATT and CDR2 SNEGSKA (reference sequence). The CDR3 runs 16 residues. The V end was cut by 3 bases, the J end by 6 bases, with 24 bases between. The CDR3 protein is CSASSRKLDQSGEQYF. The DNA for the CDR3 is TGCAGTGCTAGTTCCAGAAAACTAGACCAAAGCGGCGAGCAGTACTTC.

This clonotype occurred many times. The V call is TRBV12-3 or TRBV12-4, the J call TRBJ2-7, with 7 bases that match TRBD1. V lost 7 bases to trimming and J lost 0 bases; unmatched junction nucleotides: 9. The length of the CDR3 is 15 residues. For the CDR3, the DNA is TGTGCCAGCACCTCCGGGACAGACCCCTCCTACGAGCAGTACTTC. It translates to CASTSGTDPSYEQYF.

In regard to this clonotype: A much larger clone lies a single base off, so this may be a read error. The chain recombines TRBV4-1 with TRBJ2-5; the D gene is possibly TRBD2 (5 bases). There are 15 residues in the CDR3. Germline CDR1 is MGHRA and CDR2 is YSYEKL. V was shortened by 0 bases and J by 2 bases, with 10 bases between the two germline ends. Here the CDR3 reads CASSQEGRHQETQYF. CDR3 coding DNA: TGCGCCAGCAGCCAAGAAGGGAGACATCAAGAGACCCAGTACTTC.

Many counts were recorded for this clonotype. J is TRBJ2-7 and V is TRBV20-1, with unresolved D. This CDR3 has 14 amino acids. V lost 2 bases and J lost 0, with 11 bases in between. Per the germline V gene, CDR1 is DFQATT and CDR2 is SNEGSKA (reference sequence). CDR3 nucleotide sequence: TGCAGTGCTAGAATACACCTGAGCTCCTACGAGCAGTACTTC. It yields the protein CSARIHLSSYEQYF.

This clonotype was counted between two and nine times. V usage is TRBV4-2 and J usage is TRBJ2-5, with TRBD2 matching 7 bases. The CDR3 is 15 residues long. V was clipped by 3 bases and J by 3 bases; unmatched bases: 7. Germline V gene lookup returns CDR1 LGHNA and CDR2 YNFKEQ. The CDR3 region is CASSQEGLPKETQYF. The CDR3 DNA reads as TGTGCCAGCAGCCAGGAGGGACTACCGAAAGAGACCCAGTACTTC.

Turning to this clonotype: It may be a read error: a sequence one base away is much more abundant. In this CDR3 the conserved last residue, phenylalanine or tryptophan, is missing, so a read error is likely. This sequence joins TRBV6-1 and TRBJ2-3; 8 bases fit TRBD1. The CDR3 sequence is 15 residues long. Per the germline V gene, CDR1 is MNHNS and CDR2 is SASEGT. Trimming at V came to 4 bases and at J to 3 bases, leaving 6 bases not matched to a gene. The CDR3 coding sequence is TGTGCCAGCAGTGGTACAGGGGGTGAAACAGATACGCAGTATCTT. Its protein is CASSGTGGETDTQYL.

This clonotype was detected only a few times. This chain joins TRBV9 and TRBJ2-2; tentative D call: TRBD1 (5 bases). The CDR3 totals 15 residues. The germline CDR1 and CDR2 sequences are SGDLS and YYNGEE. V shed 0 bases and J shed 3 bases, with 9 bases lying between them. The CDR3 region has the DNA TGTGCCAGCAGCGTAGGGGGCAGACACACCGGGGAGCTGTTTTTT. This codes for CASSVGGRHTGELFF.

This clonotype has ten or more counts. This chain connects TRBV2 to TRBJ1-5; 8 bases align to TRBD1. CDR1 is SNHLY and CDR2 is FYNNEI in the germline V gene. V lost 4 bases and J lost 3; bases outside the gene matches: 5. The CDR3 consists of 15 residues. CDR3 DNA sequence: TGTGCCAGCAGTGTTTGGACAGGGCCCAATCAGCCCCAGCATTTT. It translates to CASSVWTGPNQPQHF.

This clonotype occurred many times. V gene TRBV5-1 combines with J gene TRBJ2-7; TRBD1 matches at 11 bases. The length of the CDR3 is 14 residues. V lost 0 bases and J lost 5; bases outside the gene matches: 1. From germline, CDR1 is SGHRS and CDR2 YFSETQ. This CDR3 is CASSLGDRGNEQYF. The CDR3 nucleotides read TGCGCCAGCAGCTTGGGGGACAGGGGGAACGAGCAGTACTTC.

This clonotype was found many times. The CDR3, as DNA: TGCAGTGCTAGAGGGACAGCCGGGGCAGATACGCAGTATTTT. Amino acids: CSARGTAGADTQYF. The chain recombines TRBV20-1 with TRBJ2-3; D might be TRBD1 (6 bases). The CDR3 runs 14 residues. From germline, CDR1 is DFQATT and CDR2 SNEGSKA (reference sequence). V was shortened by 1 base and J by 4 bases, with 12 bases between the two germline ends.

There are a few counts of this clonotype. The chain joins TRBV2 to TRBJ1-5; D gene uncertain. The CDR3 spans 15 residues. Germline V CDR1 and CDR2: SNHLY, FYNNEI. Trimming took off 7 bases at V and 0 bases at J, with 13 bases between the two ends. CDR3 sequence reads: CASTQENDSNQPQHF. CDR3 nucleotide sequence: TGTGCCAGCACTCAGGAAAACGATAGCAATCAGCCCCAGCATTTT.

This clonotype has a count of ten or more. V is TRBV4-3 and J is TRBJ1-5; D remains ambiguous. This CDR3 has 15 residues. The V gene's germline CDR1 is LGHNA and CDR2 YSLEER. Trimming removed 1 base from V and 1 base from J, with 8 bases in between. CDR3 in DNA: TGCGCCAGCAGCCAAGTGGCGGGAAGCAATCAGCCCCAGCATTTT. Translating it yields CASSQVAGSNQPQHF.

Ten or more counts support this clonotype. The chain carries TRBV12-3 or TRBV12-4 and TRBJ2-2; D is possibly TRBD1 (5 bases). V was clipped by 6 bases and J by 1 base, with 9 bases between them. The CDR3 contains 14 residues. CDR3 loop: CASRRQLNTGELFF. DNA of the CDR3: TGTGCCAGCAGGAGACAGTTGAACACCGGGGAGCTGTTTTTT.

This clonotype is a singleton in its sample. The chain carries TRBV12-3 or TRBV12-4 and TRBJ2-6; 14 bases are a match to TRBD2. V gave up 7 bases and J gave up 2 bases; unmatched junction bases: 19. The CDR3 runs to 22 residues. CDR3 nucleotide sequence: TGTGCCAGCACCCTGACAGGGTCGGCCGGGACTAGCGGGAGTGCTGGGGCCAACGTCCTGACTTTC. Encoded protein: CASTLTGSAGTSGSAGANVLTF.